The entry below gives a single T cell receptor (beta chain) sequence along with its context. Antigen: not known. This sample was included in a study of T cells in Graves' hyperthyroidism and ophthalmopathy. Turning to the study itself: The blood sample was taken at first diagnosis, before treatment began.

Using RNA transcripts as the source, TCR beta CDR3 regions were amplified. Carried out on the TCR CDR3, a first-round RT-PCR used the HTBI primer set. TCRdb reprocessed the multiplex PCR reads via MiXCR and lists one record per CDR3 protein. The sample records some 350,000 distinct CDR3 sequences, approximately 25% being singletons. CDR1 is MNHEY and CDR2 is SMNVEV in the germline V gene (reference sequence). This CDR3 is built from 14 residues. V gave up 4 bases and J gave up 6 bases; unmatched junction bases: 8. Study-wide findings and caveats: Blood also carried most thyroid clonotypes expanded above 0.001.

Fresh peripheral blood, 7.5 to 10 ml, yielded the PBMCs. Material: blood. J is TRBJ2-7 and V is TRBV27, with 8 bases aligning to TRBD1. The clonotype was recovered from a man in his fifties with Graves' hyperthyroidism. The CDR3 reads CASSSDRVGSEQYF. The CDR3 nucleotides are TGTGCCAGCAGTTCGGACAGGGTTGGCAGCGAGCAGTACTTC.